This T cell receptor (beta chain) emerged from a study of cytomegalovirus exposure and HLA in healthy donors. Study information: In an earlier analysis, 117 million unique TCR beta sequences were found from some 200 million T cells.

Findings and limits, study-wide: Follow-up analysis seemed to connect common viral pathogens with several of the most significant clusters identified.

Between the trimmed V and J ends, which lost 6 bases and 0 bases, there was a span of 14 bases. The CDR3 extends over 14 amino acids. Germline values: CDR1 SQVTM, CDR2 ANQGSEA. On this clone itself: The target antigen is unknown.

The PCR employed 60 Vbeta primers together with 13 Jbeta primers. Clones were sequenced by immunoSEQ multiplex PCR, and TCRdb holds only the in-frame ones, with some missing. This table has just over 150,000 clones, about 75% appearing once. The material sequenced was PBMCs. The chain links TRBV29-1 to TRBJ1-2, with D perhaps TRBD1 (6 bases). The TCR originated in a female donor in good health and CMV-seronegative. In DNA, the CDR3 is TGCAGCGTCGGAGACAGGAGTACTAACTATGGCTACACCTTC. It is translated as CSVGDRSTNYGYTF.